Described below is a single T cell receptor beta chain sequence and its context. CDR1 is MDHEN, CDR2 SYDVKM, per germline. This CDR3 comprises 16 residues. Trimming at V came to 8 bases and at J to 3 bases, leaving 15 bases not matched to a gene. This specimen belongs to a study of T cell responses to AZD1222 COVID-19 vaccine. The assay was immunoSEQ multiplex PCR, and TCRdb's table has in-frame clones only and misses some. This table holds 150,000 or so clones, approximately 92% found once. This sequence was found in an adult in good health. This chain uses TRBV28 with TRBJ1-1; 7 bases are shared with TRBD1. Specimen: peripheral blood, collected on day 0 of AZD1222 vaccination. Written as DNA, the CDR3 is TGTGCCAGCTCTTGGGGCAGGGGGGGCTTGGACACTGAAGCTTTCTTT. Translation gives CASSWGRGGLDTEAFF.